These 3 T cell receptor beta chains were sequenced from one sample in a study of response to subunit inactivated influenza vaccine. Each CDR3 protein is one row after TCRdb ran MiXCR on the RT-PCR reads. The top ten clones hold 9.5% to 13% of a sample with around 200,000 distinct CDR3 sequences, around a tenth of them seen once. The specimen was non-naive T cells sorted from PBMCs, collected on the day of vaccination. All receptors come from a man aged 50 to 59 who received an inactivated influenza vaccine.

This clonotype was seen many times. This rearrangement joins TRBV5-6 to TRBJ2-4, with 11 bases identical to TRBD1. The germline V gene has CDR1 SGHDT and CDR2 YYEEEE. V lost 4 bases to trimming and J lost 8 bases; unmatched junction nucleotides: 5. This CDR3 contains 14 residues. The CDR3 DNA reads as TGTGCCAGCAGCGCGGACAGGGGGCGGGACATTCAGTACTTC. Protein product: CASSADRGRDIQYF. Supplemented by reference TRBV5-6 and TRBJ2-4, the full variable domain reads DAGVTQSPTHLIKTRGQQVTLRCSPKSGHDTVSWYQQALGQGPQFIFQYYEEEERQRGNFPDRFSGHQFPNYSSELNVNALLLGDSALYLCASSADRGRDIQYFGAGTRLSVL.

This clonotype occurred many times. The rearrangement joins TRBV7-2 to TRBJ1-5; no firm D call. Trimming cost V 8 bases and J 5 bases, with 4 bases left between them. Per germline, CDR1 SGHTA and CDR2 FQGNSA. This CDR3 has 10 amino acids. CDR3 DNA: TGTGCCAGCGGCGATCAGCCCCAGCATTTT. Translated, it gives CASGDQPQHF. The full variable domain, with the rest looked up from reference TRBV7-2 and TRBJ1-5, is GAGVSQSPSNKVTEKGKDVELRCDPISGHTALYWYRQSLGQGLEFLIYFQGNSAPDKSGLPSDRFSAERTGGSVSTLTIQRTQQEDSAVYLCASGDQPQHFGDGTRLSIL.

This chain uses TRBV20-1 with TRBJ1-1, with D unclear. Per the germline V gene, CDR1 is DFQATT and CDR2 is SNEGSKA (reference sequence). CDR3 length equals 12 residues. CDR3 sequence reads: CSPTRVGTEAFF. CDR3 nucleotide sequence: TGCAGCCCTACTAGGGTTGGGACTGAAGCTTTCTTT.